This TCR beta chain is from a study of CD8 T cells in Susac syndrome. Trimming left V 3 bases short and J 6 bases short, with 5 bases between. This CDR3 has 11 amino acids. From blood CD8+ and CD4+ T cells, the TCR beta chain was sequenced. The study's findings and limits: TCR sequencing and HLA analysis covered a relatively small number of individuals.

This clonotype was observed once. Its antigen remains unknown. cDNA came from about 0.46 to 1 ug RNA primed by random hexamers. By means of immunoSEQ multiplex PCR, TCR beta CDR3 spanning 54 Vbeta and 13 Jbeta underwent amplification. TCRdb reprocessed the immunoSEQ multiplex PCR reads with MiXCR, giving one entry per CDR3 protein. The sample lists some 80,000 distinct CDR3 sequences, 85% to 95% occurring once. This sequence joins TRBV12-3 or TRBV12-4 and TRBJ1-1, with D hard to call. Source material: CD8+ T cells from PBMCs. This TCR derives from a human donor in good health. The CDR3 coding sequence is TGTGCCAGCAGTTTTGACCCTGAAGCTTTCTTT. It specifies CASSFDPEAFF.